This T cell receptor beta chain was sequenced during a study of cytomegalovirus exposure and HLA in healthy donors. General study points: The classifier was said to identify cytomegalovirus status with high specificity and sensitivity. Within an earlier analysis, most TCR beta V segments proved productive either about 87% or about 30% of the time.

Comments on this clone: The antigen remains unidentified.

Primers: 60 Vbeta forward and 13 Jbeta reverse. Sequenced by immunoSEQ multiplex PCR; TCRdb stores in-frame clones only, minus some. The repertoire holds under 150,000 clones, with roughly 80% as singletons. CDR3 size: 15 residues. The V gene's germline CDR1 is MNHEY and CDR2 SMNVEV (reference sequence). V lost 6 bases, J lost 2 bases, and 7 bases stayed unmatched. This chain connects TRBV27 to TRBJ2-7; 10 bases align to TRBD2. This receptor was obtained from a woman aged 45-65 years in good health and CMV-seropositive. Material: PBMCs. The CDR3 is CASSNIAGGPYEQYF. The CDR3 region has the DNA TGTGCCAGCAGCAATATAGCGGGGGGCCCCTACGAGCAGTACTTC.